This entry lists 32 T cell receptor beta chains sequenced from one sample in a study of shared clonotypes between healthy human individuals. This table comes from immunoSEQ multiplex PCR, and its TCRdb copy is limited to in-frame clones, with some not included. The data contain 600,000 to 750,000 clones, roughly 88% of them singletons. The material sequenced was memory CD8+ T cells from PBMCs. The subset denotes: CD45RO+ cells pooled with CCR7-negative TemRA cells. These receptors originate from a man between 18 and 29 years old in good health. Some clones in this sample may be carry-over from other donors' samples.

Details on this clone: Other DNA sequences of this sample code for an identical CDR3. J is TRBJ1-5 and V is TRBV28; maybe TRBD1 (5 bases). The germline CDR1 and CDR2 sequences are MDHEN and SYDVKM. V lost 2 bases to trimming and J lost 3 bases, with 8 bases between them. The CDR3 length is 14 residues. CDR3 residues: CASSLRGFNQPQHF. Here the CDR3 DNA reads TGTGCCAGCAGTTTACGGGGGTTCAATCAGCCCCAGCATTTT.

The V and J genes are TRBV28 and TRBJ1-5, with D tentatively TRBD1 (6 bases). The CDR3 is made up of 16 amino acids. Trimming stripped 5 bases from V and 2 bases from J, with 16 bases between. CDR1 and CDR2 from the germline V gene are MDHEN and SYDVKM. The CDR3 nucleotides read TGTGCCAGCAGTACCTCCCTGGAGGGGGGCAATCAGCCCCAGCATTTT. Its protein is CASSTSLEGGNQPQHF.

V usage is TRBV7-9 and J usage is TRBJ1-2; D call uncertain. Per the germline V gene, CDR1 is SEHNR and CDR2 is FQNEAQ (reference sequence). V was pared by 3 bases and J by 8 bases, with 10 bases between. The CDR3 extends over 12 amino acids. Here the CDR3 DNA reads TGTGCCAGCAGCTTGGAATTAGAGGGCTACACCTTC. Encoded protein: CASSLELEGYTF.

The chain combines TRBV28 with TRBJ1-1; D remains unclear. The CDR3 is made up of 14 amino acids. CDR1 and CDR2 (germline): MDHEN, SYDVKM. Trimming shortened V by 3 bases and J by 0 bases, and 8 bases separated the two germline ends. The CDR3 sequence is CASSLAVMNTEAFF. The CDR3 region has the DNA TGTGCCAGCAGTTTGGCAGTTATGAACACTGAAGCTTTCTTT. Using reference TRBV28 and TRBJ1-1 for the parts outside the CDR3, the full variable domain is DVKVTQSSRYLVKRTGEKVFLECVQDMDHENMFWYRQDPGLGLRLIYFSYDVKMKEKGDIPEGYSVSREKKERFSLILESASTNQTSMYLCASSLAVMNTEAFFGQGTRLTVV.

The CDR3, as DNA: TGTGCCAGCAGCGCCCCGGACAGGGAAAACACCGGGGAGCTGTTTTTT. It is translated as CASSAPDRENTGELFF. V usage is TRBV9 and J usage is TRBJ2-2; 8 positions match TRBD1. CDR1 is SGDLS and CDR2 is YYNGEE in the germline V gene. V lost 3 bases, J lost 2 bases, and 6 bases stayed unmatched. This CDR3 contains 16 residues. The full variable domain, completed using reference TRBV9 and TRBJ2-2, is DSGVTQTPKHLITATGQRVTLRCSPRSGDLSVYWYQQSLDQGLQFLIQYYNGEERAKGNILERFSAQQFPDLHSELNLSSLELGDSALYFCASSAPDRENTGELFFGEGSRLTVL.

The rearrangement links TRBV15 to TRBJ2-7, with D perhaps assigned TRBD1 or TRBD2 (6 bases each). Trimming left V 1 base short and J 3 bases short, with 16 bases between. Germline CDR1 LNHNV, CDR2 YYDKDF (reference sequence). The CDR3 is made up of 16 amino acids. CDR3 in DNA: TGTGCCACCAGCAGAGTCCGGGGGCAGGGACTCTACGAGCAGTACTTC. Translating it yields CATSRVRGQGLYEQYF.

The chain is built from TRBV6-1 and TRBJ1-2, with D possibly matching TRBD1 (5 bases). This CDR3 has 13 residues. Trimming left V 8 bases short and J 1 base short, with 11 bases between. Germline assignment: CDR1 MNHNS and CDR2 SASEGT. CDR3 region: CASLGTINYGYTF. The CDR3 DNA is TGTGCCAGCCTTGGGACTATTAACTATGGCTACACCTTC.

This clone was found once. This chain connects TRBV5-6 to TRBJ1-2; a weak D match, TRBD1 (5 bases). Trimming pared 4 bases from V and 3 bases from J, leaving 10 bases between. The germline CDR1 and CDR2 sequences are SGHDT and YYEEEE. The CDR3 has 13 amino acids. CDR3: CASSTRDYYGYTF. CDR3 bases: TGTGCCAGCAGCACCCGGGACTACTATGGCTACACCTTC.

In this sample, this clone turned up a few times. This chain links TRBV27 with TRBJ1-2; 8 bases map to TRBD1. Trimming at V came to 6 bases and at J to 3 bases, leaving 0 bases not matched to a gene. Germline lookup yields CDR1 MNHEY and CDR2 SMNVEV (reference sequence). The CDR3 has 12 amino acids. CDR3 sequence (DNA): TGTGCCAGCAGGGGACAGGACTATGGCTACACCTTC. Amino acids: CASRGQDYGYTF.

This clone was seen once. The junction departs from the called germline gene at one end, perhaps through a read error. This specimen includes other DNA sequences encoding the same CDR3. V is TRBV27 and J is TRBJ2-2; no reliable D call. This CDR3 comprises 11 residues. The germline V gene has CDR1 MNHEY and CDR2 SMNVEV (reference sequence). In nucleotides, the CDR3 is TGTGCCAGCAGCCACACTGGGGAGCTGTTTTTT. This encodes CASSHTGELFF.

V gene TRBV19 combines with J gene TRBJ2-5, with unresolved D. Trimming stripped 6 bases from V and 2 bases from J, with 25 bases between. Per the germline V gene, CDR1 is LNHDA and CDR2 is SQIVND (reference sequence). The CDR3 contains 18 residues. CDR3 region: CASRVKVARGAHQETQYF. The CDR3, as DNA: TGTGCCAGTAGGGTCAAAGTAGCCCGAGGAGCTCATCAAGAGACCCAGTACTTC.

V usage is TRBV9 and J usage is TRBJ2-3, with a possible D match to TRBD2 (6 bases). Looked up from germline, CDR1 is SGDLS and CDR2 is YYNGEE. CDR3 size: 13 residues. The V gene lost 6 bases and the J gene lost 7 bases, with 15 bases spanning the gap. CDR3: CASTPGAENTQYF. CDR3 DNA sequence: TGTGCCAGCACCCCGGGAGCGGAAAATACGCAGTATTTT.

The chain carries TRBV2 and TRBJ2-3; D uncertain. The V end was cut by 5 bases, the J end by 2 bases, with 11 bases between. This CDR3 is 14 amino acids long. The V gene's germline CDR1 is SNHLY and CDR2 FYNNEI. The DNA of the CDR3 is TGTGCCAGCAGTACGGACCTTCTCACAGATACGCAGTATTTT. This encodes CASSTDLLTDTQYF.

The V gene is TRBV27, the J gene TRBJ1-2; D not certain. CDR3 length equals 14 residues. V lost 1 base and J lost 5, with 11 bases in between. The V gene's germline CDR1 is MNHEY and CDR2 SMNVEV (reference sequence). The CDR3 spells CASSLFPSGYGYTF. CDR3 bases: TGTGCCAGCAGTTTATTCCCCTCGGGATATGGCTACACCTTC.

This chain joins TRBV6-5 and TRBJ1-1; a possible D gene is TRBD1 (6 bases). The CDR3 loop spans 14 amino acids. Germline loops: CDR1 MNHEY, CDR2 SVGAGI. With 7 bases removed from V and 5 bases from J, the gap between germline ends came to 17 bases. For the CDR3, the DNA is TGTGCCAGCAAGAGACAGGTGTATGGGACTGAAGCTTTCTTT. It yields the protein CASKRQVYGTEAFF.

This chain links TRBV7-2 with TRBJ2-6, with 7 bases lining up with TRBD1. Trimming took 4 bases from V and 0 from J; bases not matched to a gene: 3. Germline V gene lookup returns CDR1 SGHTA and CDR2 FQGNSA. CDR3 size: 16 residues. The CDR3 spells CASSSRQGSGANVLTF. In DNA form, the CDR3 reads TGTGCCAGCAGCTCCAGACAGGGCTCTGGGGCCAACGTCCTGACTTTC.

This chain joins TRBV4-2 and TRBJ1-1; D not resolved. Trimming left V 0 bases short and J 7 bases short, with 9 bases between. The CDR3 sequence is 13 residues long. Germline V lookup: CDR1 LGHNA, CDR2 YNFKEQ. The CDR3 spells CASSQDLRSEAFF. CDR3 nucleotides: TGTGCCAGCAGCCAAGATCTGCGGAGTGAAGCTTTCTTT.

This rearrangement joins TRBV5-4 to TRBJ2-7, with D perhaps matching TRBD1 (6 bases). Germline lookup yields CDR1 SGHNT and CDR2 YYREEE (reference sequence). Deletions cut 1 base from V and 0 bases from J, with 11 bases between. This CDR3 comprises 15 residues. The CDR3 here is CASSLPQGSSYEQYF. As DNA, the CDR3 is TGTGCCAGCAGCTTGCCCCAGGGGAGCTCCTACGAGCAGTACTTC.

Here the CDR3 DNA reads TGTGCCAGCAGTTACACGGCGGAAACTTCCTACGAGCAGTACTTC. This translates into CASSYTAETSYEQYF. The chain employs TRBV6-5 and TRBJ2-7; D call uncertain. The germline V gene encodes CDR1 MNHEY and CDR2 SVGAGI. V was trimmed by 2 bases and J by 1 base, leaving 12 bases between them. The CDR3 is made up of 15 amino acids.

On this clone itself: This same CDR3 is encoded by further DNA sequences in the sample. The rearrangement joins TRBV7-3 to TRBJ2-1; TRBD2 agrees at 9 bases. The germline V gene encodes CDR1 SGHTA and CDR2 FQGTGA. The junction had 5 bases not matched to a gene; V was cut back by 2 bases and J by 6 bases. This CDR3 comprises 15 residues. The CDR3 loop reads CASSLLAGGPNEQFF. The CDR3 DNA is TGTGCCAGCAGCTTATTGGCGGGAGGGCCCAATGAGCAGTTCTTC.

Regarding this clone: At the DNA level, this CDR3 is encoded by other sequences in the same sample as well. CDR3 DNA: TGTGCCAGTAGTATGGGACTAGGGGCCTACGAGCAGTACTTC. Amino acids: CASSMGLGAYEQYF. The chain joins TRBV19 to TRBJ2-7; 8 positions match TRBD2. V was clipped by 3 bases and J by 2 bases; unmatched bases: 3. The length of the CDR3 is 14 residues. Per germline, CDR1 LNHDA and CDR2 SQIVND (reference sequence).

The CDR3 DNA sequence: TGTGCCAGCAGCGATCGTAGTTCGCGGGCTTACAATGAGCAGTTCTTC. Translating gives CASSDRSSRAYNEQFF. This rearrangement joins TRBV11-2 to TRBJ2-1; tentatively, D is TRBD2 (5 bases). CDR3 size: 16 residues. CDR1 is SGHAT, CDR2 FQNNGV, per germline. Trimming removed 5 bases from V and 4 bases from J, with 18 bases in between.

The chain combines TRBV7-8 with TRBJ2-1, with 9 bases fitting TRBD1. The CDR3 runs to 14 residues. Germline CDR1 and CDR2: SGHVS and FQNEAQ. Losses at the gene ends were 3 bases for V and 7 bases for J; bases not matched to a gene: 4. DNA of the CDR3: TGTGCCAGCAGCTTCATCGGACAGGGGAATGAGCAGTTCTTC. Its translation: CASSFIGQGNEQFF.

The J gene is TRBJ2-3, the V gene TRBV28, with D tentatively TRBD1 or TRBD2 (7 bases each). Trimming cost V 5 bases and J 3 bases, with 27 bases left between them. The CDR3 consists of 19 residues. CDR1 is MDHEN and CDR2 is SYDVKM in the germline V gene. The CDR3 DNA sequence: TGTGCCAGCAGTCCCCATCTCCCCTGGGGGAGGGGGCCTACAGATACGCAGTATTTT. Protein sequence: CASSPHLPWGRGPTDTQYF.

This chain links TRBV28 with TRBJ1-4, with a weak D call TRBD1 (5 bases). V gave up 7 bases and J gave up 7 bases, with 22 bases separating them. CDR3 length: 16 amino acids. CDR1 is MDHEN and CDR2 is SYDVKM in the germline V gene. The CDR3 region has the DNA TGTGCCAGCACCCCCTACTTGGGGGTGGGCGGTGAAAAACTGTTTTTT. Its translation is CASTPYLGVGGEKLFF.

This chain joins TRBV27 and TRBJ1-2; D may be TRBD1 (6 bases). V dropped 7 bases and J dropped 14 bases, with 26 bases sitting between them. This CDR3 contains 14 residues. CDR1 is MNHEY, CDR2 SMNVEV, per germline (reference sequence). The CDR3 here is CASTGMGHYGSKTF. The DNA for the CDR3 is TGTGCCAGCACCGGAATGGGACACTACGGAAGTAAGACCTTC.

The chain employs TRBV18 and TRBJ2-7, with D uncertain. The CDR3 totals 13 residues. The V gene lost 2 bases and the J gene lost 6 bases, with 11 bases spanning the gap. CDR1 is KGHSH and CDR2 is LQKENI in the germline V gene. The CDR3 reads CASSPGPLGEQYF. DNA for the CDR3: TGTGCCAGCTCACCAGGCCCCTTGGGCGAGCAGTACTTC.

The genes are TRBV11-2 and TRBJ2-1; 9 positions agree with TRBD2. The CDR3 totals 15 residues. Trimming at V came to 5 bases and at J to 7 bases, leaving 9 bases not matched to a gene. Germline V gene data show CDR1 as SGHAT and CDR2 as FQNNGV. CDR3 loop: CASSQQRGVGNEQFF. In nucleotides, the CDR3 is TGTGCCAGCAGCCAACAGCGGGGGGTAGGGAATGAGCAGTTCTTC.

This clone has a single count. This chain joins TRBV7-8 and TRBJ2-1; no definite D call. The CDR3 runs to 15 residues. The germline CDR1 and CDR2 sequences are SGHVS and FQNEAQ. V was trimmed by 1 base and J by 5 bases, leaving 12 bases between them. CDR3 nucleotide sequence: TGTGCCAGCAGCTTAGGATCAGTATGGCACAATGAGCAGTTCTTC. Its translation: CASSLGSVWHNEQFF.

The chain uses TRBV30 and TRBJ2-7; D is unresolved. Trimming removed 3 bases at V and 3 bases at J, with 15 bases between. Per the germline V gene, CDR1 is GTSNPN and CDR2 is SVGIG (reference sequence). This CDR3 contains 14 residues. The CDR3 reads CAWRLEPLGYEQYF. DNA of the CDR3: TGTGCCTGGAGGCTTGAACCTCTGGGCTACGAGCAGTACTTC.

This clone was found a few times. The chain employs TRBV6-6 and TRBJ2-7; 12 bases are shared with TRBD2. CDR1 and CDR2 (germline): MNHNY, SVGAGI (reference sequence). The J segment lost 5 bases and the V segment lost 1 base, leaving 6 bases of the junction unmatched. The CDR3 has 16 residues. Written as DNA, the CDR3 is TGTGCCAGCAGTTACTGGCCTAGCGGGAGGGGCGACGAGCAGTACTTC. Translation: CASSYWPSGRGDEQYF.

This clone was observed a handful of times. J is TRBJ1-1 and V is TRBV5-4; D is unresolved. Germline-derived CDR1 and CDR2 are SGHNT and YYREEE (reference sequence). Trimming removed 4 bases from V and 3 bases from J, with 10 bases in between. The CDR3 has 13 residues. Here the CDR3 DNA reads TGTGCCAGCAGCCTTCGAAGGGACACTGAAGCTTTCTTT. It is translated as CASSLRRDTEAFF.